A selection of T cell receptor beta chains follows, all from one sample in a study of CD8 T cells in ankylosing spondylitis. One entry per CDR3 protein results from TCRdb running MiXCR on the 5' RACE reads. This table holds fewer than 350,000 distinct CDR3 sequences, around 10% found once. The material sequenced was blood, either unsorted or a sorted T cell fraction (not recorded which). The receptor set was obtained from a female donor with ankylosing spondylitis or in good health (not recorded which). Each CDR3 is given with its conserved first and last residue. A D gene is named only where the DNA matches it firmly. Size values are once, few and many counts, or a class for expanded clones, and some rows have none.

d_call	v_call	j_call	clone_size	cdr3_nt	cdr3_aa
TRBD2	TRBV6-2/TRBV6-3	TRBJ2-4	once	TGTGCCAGCAGCCCGGGACTAGCGGGATCTCACATTCAGTACTTC	CASSPGLAGSHIQYF
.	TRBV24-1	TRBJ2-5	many	TGTGCCACCAGTGATTTGAGGGAGACCCAGTACTTC	CATSDLRETQYF
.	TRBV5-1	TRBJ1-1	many	TGCGCCAGCAGCTCCTACCTGGGCACCAACACTGAAGCTTTCTTT	CASSSYLGTNTEAFF
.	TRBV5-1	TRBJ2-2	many	TGCGCCAGCAGCGGGGACATCACCGGGGAGCTGTTTTTT	CASSGDITGELFF
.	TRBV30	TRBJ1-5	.	TGTGCCTGGAGTACAGGGTATGATCAGCCCCAGCATTTT	CAWSTGYDQPQHF
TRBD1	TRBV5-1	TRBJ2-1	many	TGCGCCAGCAGCTTGTTACAGGGGGCAAGTGAGCAGTTCTTC	CASSLLQGASEQFF
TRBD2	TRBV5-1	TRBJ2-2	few	TGCGCCAGCAGCTCCCCTGCGGGGGTAACCGGGGAGCTGTTTTTT	CASSSPAGVTGELFF
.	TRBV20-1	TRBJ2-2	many	TGCAGTGCTAGAGGGTTAGAGGCCACCGGGGAGCTGTTTTTT	CSARGLEATGELFF
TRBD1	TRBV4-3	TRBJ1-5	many	TGCGCCAGCAGCCAGGAGGACAGGGCAGATCAGCCCCAGCATTTT	CASSQEDRADQPQHF
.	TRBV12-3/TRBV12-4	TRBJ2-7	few	TGTGCCAGCAGTTTGCCCACGGGGCACGAGCAGTACTTC	CASSLPTGHEQYF
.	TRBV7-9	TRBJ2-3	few	TGTGCCAGCAGCCTCCAAACCGTTAGCACAGATACGCAGTATTTT	CASSLQTVSTDTQYF
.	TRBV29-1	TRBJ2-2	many	TGCAGCGTTACGGAGACCCCCACCGGGGAGCTGTTTTTT	CSVTETPTGELFF
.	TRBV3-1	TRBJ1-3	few	TGTGCCAGCAGCCAAGATCTTCCCTCTGGAAACACCATATATTTT	CASSQDLPSGNTIYF
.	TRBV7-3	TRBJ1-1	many	TGTGCCAGCAGCTTATTCCCCACTGCTCCGGGACAAATAGTTAACACTGAAGCTTTCTTT	CASSLFPTAPGQIVNTEAFF
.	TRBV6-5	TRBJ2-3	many	TGTGCCAGCAGTTACTCGATTTCCGGGAGTAGTGGGACACATACGCAGTATTTT	CASSYSISGSSGTHTQYF
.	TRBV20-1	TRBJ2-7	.	TGCAGTGCTAGTTGGGAGACCTACGAGCAGTACTTC	CSASWETYEQYF